A single sample is the source of the 32 T cell receptor beta chains below, sequenced in a study of T cells in Graves' hyperthyroidism and ophthalmopathy. Regions amplified from RNA transcripts were the TCR beta CDR3 regions. RT-PCR in the first round (using the HTBI primer set) targeted the TCR CDR3. TCRdb passed the multiplex PCR reads through MiXCR, listing each CDR3 protein once. The table lists 450,000 to 700,000 distinct CDR3 sequences, just over 45% of them singletons. The sequenced material came from peripheral blood or thyroid tissue (not recorded which). Source of these receptors: an adult woman with Graves' disease, either hyperthyroidism or ophthalmopathy (not recorded which).

In its sample, this clonotype was seen many times. DNA of the CDR3: TGCAGTGCTAGGCATGGGACAGGGGTCTTCGGCGAGCAGTACTTC. Protein: CSARHGTGVFGEQYF. The V gene is TRBV20-1, the J gene TRBJ2-7, with 10 bases that match TRBD1. J lost 6 bases, V lost 3 bases, and 11 bases had no gene match. The CDR3 length is 15 residues. The V gene's germline CDR1 is DFQATT and CDR2 SNEGSKA (reference sequence).

This clonotype was observed many times. This chain joins TRBV7-2 and TRBJ1-1, with unresolved D. CDR1 and CDR2 from the germline V gene are SGHTA and FQGNSA. Deletions cut 2 bases from V and 4 bases from J, with 11 bases between. The CDR3 is made up of 14 amino acids. As DNA, the CDR3 is TGTGCCAGCAGCTTATCTCGATGGGGCACTGAAGCTTTCTTT. Protein: CASSLSRWGTEAFF.

This clonotype occurred a few times. The chain recombines TRBV7-2 with TRBJ1-1, with D unresolved. This CDR3 contains 13 residues. V was pared by 3 bases and J by 1 base, with 6 bases between. Germline CDR1 SGHTA, CDR2 FQGNSA. In DNA form, the CDR3 reads TGTGCCAGCAGCTTTCTAAGGAACACTGAAGCTTTCTTT. This translates into CASSFLRNTEAFF. Variable domain in full (rest from reference TRBV7-2 and TRBJ1-1): GAGVSQSPSNKVTEKGKDVELRCDPISGHTALYWYRQSLGQGLEFLIYFQGNSAPDKSGLPSDRFSAERTGGSVSTLTIQRTQQEDSAVYLCASSFLRNTEAFFGQGTRLTVV.

This clonotype was observed many times. This sequence joins TRBV20-1 and TRBJ1-3; D uncertain. The CDR3 spans 11 residues. Trimming removed 7 bases at V and 7 bases at J, with 11 bases between. Germline V lookup: CDR1 DFQATT, CDR2 SNEGSKA (reference sequence). The CDR3 DNA follows: TGCAGTGTTGAGTCTCTCAACACCATATATTTT. Protein sequence: CSVESLNTIYF.

This clonotype came up many times. The rearrangement uses TRBV12-3 or TRBV12-4 and TRBJ1-6; D not resolved. V lost 3 bases and J lost 7, with 16 bases in between. The CDR3 extends over 16 amino acids. CDR3 in amino acids: CASSFISIRVNSPLHF. The CDR3 coding sequence is TGTGCCAGCAGTTTTATTTCGATTCGCGTAAATTCACCCCTCCACTTT.

The rearrangement uses TRBV10-3 and TRBJ1-5; possibly TRBD1 for D (5 bases). The V and J ends lost 7 bases and 6 bases respectively, with 25 bases between them. CDR1 and CDR2 (germline): ENHRY, SYGVKD. This CDR3 has 17 residues. The CDR3 region is CAINGAAGGGGSQPQHF. The DNA of the CDR3 is TGTGCCATCAACGGGGCTGCGGGAGGAGGCGGCAGTCAGCCCCAGCATTTT.

Many counts were recorded for this clonotype. The J gene is TRBJ2-3, the V gene TRBV5-1; 9 bases fit TRBD2. Germline assignment: CDR1 SGHRS and CDR2 YFSETQ. V dropped 5 bases and J dropped 2; count of bases not matched to a gene: 9. This CDR3 contains 16 residues. In DNA form, the CDR3 reads TGCGCCAGCAGTAGGGGCCTAGCGGGGCTCACAGATACGCAGTATTTT. This codes for CASSRGLAGLTDTQYF.

There are many counts of this clonotype. The J gene is TRBJ2-7, the V gene TRBV20-1, with 8 nucleotides matching TRBD1. The germline V gene encodes CDR1 DFQATT and CDR2 SNEGSKA (reference sequence). This CDR3 region has 13 residues. Trimming took 4 bases from V and 3 from J; bases not matched to a gene: 5. Written as DNA, the CDR3 is TGCAGTGCTACCGGGACAGGAGGCTACGAGCAGTACTTC. Translating gives CSATGTGGYEQYF.

Concerning this clonotype itself: Germline and junction disagree at one end, which may indicate a read error. This chain joins TRBV20-1 and TRBJ1-1; a weak D match, TRBD1 (6 bases). Germline CDR1 reads DFQATT; CDR2 reads SNEGSKA (reference sequence). This CDR3 has 12 amino acids. DNA of the CDR3: TGCAGTGCTAAAGAAGGGGGGGCTGAAACTTTCTTT. Encoded protein: CSAKEGGAETFF.

The chain carries TRBV7-9 and TRBJ1-2, with D hard to call. CDR3 length equals 18 residues. Per the germline V gene, CDR1 is SEHNR and CDR2 is FQNEAQ (reference sequence). Between the trimmed V and J ends, which lost 7 bases and 4 bases, there was a span of 28 bases. CDR3 sequence (DNA): TGTGCCAGCAAGCTACCCCCGGTGGTGCGGCCCCTAGGCTATGGCTACACCTTC. Translation gives CASKLPPVVRPLGYGYTF.

This clonotype occurred many times. V is TRBV6-1 and J is TRBJ1-6; maybe TRBD1 (5 bases). The CDR3 covers 15 residues. Germline loops: CDR1 MNHNS, CDR2 SASEGT. Trimming stripped 6 bases from V and 11 bases from J, with 20 bases between. The CDR3 region is CASRERGLGGAPLHF. CDR3 nucleotides: TGTGCCAGCAGAGAAAGGGGTCTGGGAGGCGCACCCCTCCACTTT.

There are many counts of this clonotype. This chain connects TRBV2 to TRBJ1-1; TRBD1 matches at 7 bases. From germline, CDR1 is SNHLY and CDR2 FYNNEI. The trim removed 11 bases at V and 2 bases at J, leaving 8 bases unmatched. The CDR3 loop spans 13 amino acids. CDR3 in amino acids: CAGHGTVNTEAFF. CDR3 nucleotide sequence: TGTGCCGGACACGGGACAGTCAACACTGAAGCTTTCTTT.

This sequence joins TRBV25-1 and TRBJ1-6; 8 positions agree with TRBD1. With V trimmed by 6 bases and J by 4 bases, 5 bases remained unmatched. The CDR3 spans 15 residues. Germline CDR1 reads MGHDK; CDR2 reads SYGVNS. The DNA for the CDR3 is TGTGCCAGCAGGAAACAGGGGGAATATAATTCACCCCTCCACTTT. Translating it yields CASRKQGEYNSPLHF.

This chain joins TRBV7-9 and TRBJ2-3; D might be TRBD2 (6 bases). V was trimmed by 1 base and J by 4 bases, leaving 9 bases between them. The CDR3 contains 14 residues. CDR1 SEHNR and CDR2 FQNEAQ come from the germline V gene (reference sequence). Here the CDR3 reads CASSLGGMADTQYF. The CDR3 nucleotides read TGTGCCAGCAGCTTAGGCGGGATGGCAGATACGCAGTATTTT.

This clonotype was counted at least ten times. This chain connects TRBV20-1 to TRBJ2-7, with D maybe TRBD2 (6 bases). Germline values: CDR1 DFQATT, CDR2 SNEGSKA (reference sequence). CDR3 length: 15 residues. V gave up 6 bases and J gave up 4 bases, with 22 bases separating them. CDR3 nucleotides: TGCAGTGCCCGCTCCTTCAGGAGGCGGGATTACGAGCAGTACTTC. Translation gives CSARSFRRRDYEQYF.

CDR3 DNA: TGCAGCGTTGTGAGGTCTTACACCGGGGAGCTGTTTTTT. Amino acids: CSVVRSYTGELFF. This chain uses TRBV29-1 with TRBJ2-2; D not certain. The CDR3 spans 13 residues. Germline CDR1 is SQVTM and CDR2 is ANQGSEA. Trimming took off 4 bases at V and 3 bases at J, with 9 bases between the two ends.

The J gene is TRBJ1-4, the V gene TRBV10-3, with D possibly TRBD1 on 6 matching bases. The CDR3 contains 14 residues. Per germline, CDR1 ENHRY and CDR2 SYGVKD. V lost 5 bases to trimming and J lost 3 bases, with 10 bases between them. CDR3 sequence reads: CAISRTGSNEKLFF. CDR3 nucleotides: TGTGCCATCAGTCGAACAGGGTCTAATGAAAAACTGTTTTTT.

The rearrangement links TRBV9 to TRBJ2-7; possibly TRBD1 for D (5 bases). The V gene's germline CDR1 is SGDLS and CDR2 YYNGEE. Trimming removed 8 bases at V and 2 bases at J, with 17 bases between. This CDR3 has 14 amino acids. DNA for the CDR3: TGTGCCAGTAGTATCCAGGGCAGCCCCTACGAGCAGTACTTC. Protein: CASSIQGSPYEQYF.

The J gene is TRBJ2-7, the V gene TRBV10-3, with D maybe TRBD2 (6 bases). The CDR3 is made up of 15 amino acids. Germline V CDR1 and CDR2: ENHRY, SYGVKD. V lost 10 bases and J lost 1, with 20 bases in between. For the CDR3, the DNA is TGTGCCAGCATGGGGACGGGGGACGAATCCTACGAGCAGTACTTC. Translated, it gives CASMGTGDESYEQYF.

This clonotype showed up many times. The rearrangement joins TRBV7-8 to TRBJ2-7; TRBD2 aligns across 7 bases. CDR1 SGHVS and CDR2 FQNEAQ come from the germline V gene. There are 14 residues in the CDR3. With 7 bases clipped from V and 3 bases from J, the junction kept 9 bases outside the gene matches. The CDR3 region has the DNA TGTGCCAGCACCGAGACGGGAGGATTCTACGAGCAGTACTTC. Its protein is CASTETGGFYEQYF. Based on the CDR3 plus reference TRBV7-8 and TRBJ2-7, the full variable domain is GAGVSQSPRYKVAKRGQDVALRCDPISGHVSLFWYQQALGQGPEFLTYFQNEAQLDKSGLPSDRFFAERPEGSVSTLKIQRTQQEDSAVYLCASTETGGFYEQYFGPGTRLTVT.

This clonotype was observed at least ten times. V and J are TRBV5-1 and TRBJ2-2; D might be TRBD1 or TRBD2, each matching 5 bases. V lost 3 bases to trimming and J lost 8 bases, with 14 bases between them. Germline CDR1 and CDR2: SGHRS and YFSETQ. This CDR3 spans 14 amino acids. The CDR3 bases are TGCGCCAGCAGCTCATCCCAGGGAGCGGGGGAGCTGTTTTTT. It encodes CASSSSQGAGELFF.

The V gene is TRBV6-5, the J gene TRBJ1-5; D may be TRBD1 (5 bases). CDR3 length: 15 residues. Germline lookup yields CDR1 MNHEY and CDR2 SVGAGI. Trimming pared 2 bases from V and 4 bases from J, leaving 12 bases between. Here the CDR3 reads CASSYRGAANQPQHF. In DNA form, the CDR3 reads TGTGCCAGCAGTTACAGGGGAGCGGCTAATCAGCCCCAGCATTTT.

This chain links TRBV7-8 with TRBJ1-2; perhaps TRBD1 as D (5 bases). Trimming removed 0 bases at V and 7 bases at J, with 12 bases between. The CDR3 sequence is 14 residues long. Germline CDR1 and CDR2: SGHVS and FQNEAQ. The CDR3: CASSLAVGEGGYTF. CDR3 in DNA: TGTGCCAGCAGCTTAGCGGTAGGGGAAGGTGGCTACACCTTC.

On this clonotype itself: This clone may be a read error of a much larger clone one base away. The genes are TRBV4-1 and TRBJ1-5; D gene uncertain. There are 15 residues in the CDR3. The germline CDR1 and CDR2 sequences are MGHRA and YSYEKL. For the CDR3, the DNA is TGCGCCAGCAGCCGGGCTCTTTATAGCAATCAGCCCCGGCATTTT. This encodes CASSRALYSNQPRHF.

This clonotype was picked up many times. This chain joins TRBV20-1 and TRBJ2-5, with 10 nucleotides matching TRBD1. Per germline, CDR1 DFQATT and CDR2 SNEGSKA (reference sequence). V lost 0 bases to trimming and J lost 2 bases; unmatched junction nucleotides: 3. This CDR3 has 15 residues. For the CDR3, the DNA is TGCAGTGCTAGAGACGACAGGGGGCTTCAAGAGACCCAGTACTTC. Translated, it gives CSARDDRGLQETQYF.

In its sample, this clonotype was seen many times. V is TRBV27 and J is TRBJ2-7; 7 bases are shared with TRBD2. The CDR3 consists of 14 residues. CDR1 is MNHEY, CDR2 SMNVEV, per germline (reference sequence). V lost 6 bases to trimming and J lost 1 base; unmatched junction nucleotides: 6. CDR3 sequence: CASSPTSVSYEQYF. CDR3 nucleotides: TGTGCCAGCAGCCCCACTAGCGTTTCCTACGAGCAGTACTTC.

The table lists this clonotype with many counts. The chain is built from TRBV9 and TRBJ2-2; perhaps TRBD2 as D (6 bases). The CDR3 totals 15 residues. With 3 bases removed from V and 5 bases from J, the gap between germline ends came to 14 bases. CDR1 and CDR2 (germline): SGDLS, YYNGEE. CDR3 DNA: TGTGCCAGCAGCGCTGCGGGGAGTCGGACCGGGGAGCTGTTTTTT. This sequence encodes CASSAAGSRTGELFF.

The chain joins TRBV7-9 to TRBJ1-2, with a tentative D call TRBD1 (5 bases). CDR1 and CDR2 from the germline V gene are SEHNR and FQNEAQ (reference sequence). CDR3 size: 14 residues. With 5 bases removed from V and 8 bases from J, the gap between germline ends came to 18 bases. CDR3 bases: TGTGCCAGCAGCCCTCGGGGGACCTCAGGAGGCTACACCTTC. It specifies CASSPRGTSGGYTF.

The CDR3 region has the DNA TGTGCCAGCAGTCCAATCCTACAGGGTTATAGCAATCAGCCCCAGCATTTT. Amino acid sequence: CASSPILQGYSNQPQHF. The rearrangement uses TRBV28 and TRBJ1-5; possible D gene TRBD1, 6 bases. V was trimmed by 5 bases and J by 0 bases, leaving 17 bases between them. This CDR3 spans 17 amino acids. Germline lookup yields CDR1 MDHEN and CDR2 SYDVKM.

The rearrangement links TRBV29-1 to TRBJ2-7, with a tentative D call TRBD1 (6 bases). CDR1 is SQVTM and CDR2 is ANQGSEA in the germline V gene. CDR3 length: 12 residues. Trimming removed 7 bases at V and 2 bases at J, with 12 bases between. The CDR3 region is CSAQQGTYEQYF. Here the CDR3 DNA reads TGCAGCGCACAACAGGGAACCTACGAGCAGTACTTC.

The chain employs TRBV29-1 and TRBJ1-3; D unresolved. Trimming shortened V by 7 bases and J by 9 bases, and 19 bases separated the two germline ends. CDR1 and CDR2 (germline): SQVTM, ANQGSEA. The length of the CDR3 is 13 residues. As DNA, the CDR3 is TGCAGCGGAGAAGTGAGTGTGGACTCCACCATATATTTT. Its translation is CSGEVSVDSTIYF.

The chain recombines TRBV28 with TRBJ1-6; D not resolved. CDR3 size: 10 residues. CDR1 and CDR2 (germline): MDHEN, SYDVKM. V lost 3 bases and J lost 18, with 9 bases in between. CDR3 coding DNA: TGTGCCAGCAGTTTTCGGTATCCCCACTTT. Its protein product is CASSFRYPHF. Filled out from reference TRBV28 and TRBJ1-6, the complete variable domain reads DVKVTQSSRYLVKRTGEKVFLECVQDMDHENMFWYRQDPGLGLRLIYFSYDVKMKEKGDIPEGYSVSREKKERFSLILESASTNQTSMYLCASSFRYPHFGNGTRLTVT.